These 13 T cell receptor beta chains came from one sample sequenced in a study of CD8 T cells in Susac syndrome. Reverse transcription used roughly 0.5 to 1 ug RNA and random hexamers. TCRdb re-analysed the immunoSEQ multiplex PCR reads in MiXCR, keeping a single row per CDR3 protein. The sample includes about 240,000 distinct CDR3 sequences, approximately 95% of them seen just once. The sample consisted of CD4+ T cells from PBMCs. The receptors here all came from a human donor with Susac syndrome.

This clonotype has just a few counts. The V gene is TRBV11-2, the J gene TRBJ2-5; D not resolved. V shed 5 bases and J shed 5 bases, with 9 bases lying between them. Germline V CDR1 and CDR2: SGHAT, FQNNGV. The CDR3 totals 12 residues. Here the CDR3 DNA reads TGTGCCAGCAGCCTTAGTTGGGAGACCCAGTACTTC. Its protein product is CASSLSWETQYF. The whole variable domain, remainder taken from reference TRBV11-2 and TRBJ2-5, is EAGVAQSPRYKIIEKRQSVAFWCNPISGHATLYWYQQILGQGPKLLIQFQNNGVVDDSQLPKDRFSAERLKGVDSTLKIQPAKLEDSAVYLCASSLSWETQYFGPGTRLLVL.

This clonotype was recorded once. The gene calls are TRBV29-1 and TRBJ1-5; TRBD1 agrees at 11 bases. In germline, CDR1 is SQVTM, CDR2 ANQGSEA. J was trimmed by 7 bases and V by 6 bases; bases with no gene match: 5. CDR3 length: 13 amino acids. The CDR3 DNA is TGCAGCGTAGCCGGGACAGGGGGACAGCCCCAGCATTTT. Translation: CSVAGTGGQPQHF. The full variable domain, with the rest looked up from reference TRBV29-1 and TRBJ1-5, is SAVISQKPSRDICQRGTSLTIQCQVDSQVTMMFWYRQQPGQSLTLIATANQGSEATYESGFVIDKFPISRPNLTFSTLTVSNMSPEDSSIYLCSVAGTGGQPQHFGDGTRLSIL.

The rearrangement links TRBV11-2 to TRBJ2-3, with D possibly TRBD2 on 5 matching bases. The CDR3 has 16 amino acids. V was clipped by 0 bases and J by 2 bases, with 12 bases between them. Germline assignment: CDR1 SGHAT and CDR2 FQNNGV. The chain's CDR3 is CASSLELRASTDTQYF. DNA for the CDR3: TGTGCCAGCAGCTTAGAATTGAGGGCCTCCACAGATACGCAGTATTTT.

J is TRBJ1-1 and V is TRBV11-3; 10 bases fit TRBD1. The germline V gene has CDR1 SGHNT and CDR2 YENEEA. The CDR3 is 15 residues long. V gave up 6 bases and J gave up 1 base; unmatched junction bases: 5. This chain's CDR3 is CASRRQGAANTEAFF. CDR3 DNA: TGTGCCAGCAGGCGACAGGGGGCGGCGAACACTGAAGCTTTCTTT.

This chain joins TRBV2 and TRBJ2-7, with D tentatively TRBD1 (5 bases). This CDR3 has 12 amino acids. V was shortened by 7 bases and J by 3 bases, with 10 bases between the two germline ends. Germline V gene data show CDR1 as SNHLY and CDR2 as FYNNEI. CDR3: CASTTDDYEQYF. In nucleotides, the CDR3 is TGTGCCAGCACGACAGATGACTACGAGCAGTACTTC.

The V call is TRBV28, the J call TRBJ2-5; TRBD1 agrees at 9 bases. V trimming: 11 bases; J trimming: 4 bases; junction bases outside the gene matches: 8. CDR1 MDHEN and CDR2 SYDVKM come from the germline V gene. This CDR3 comprises 13 residues. Written as DNA, the CDR3 is TGTGCCTGCGGGACAGGGACTCTAGAGACCCAGTACTTC. As protein: CACGTGTLETQYF.

The rearrangement links TRBV3-1 to TRBJ2-1; 11 bases are a match to TRBD2. This CDR3 is built from 14 residues. Trimming cost V 2 bases and J 12 bases; bases outside gene matches: 6. Germline V gene lookup returns CDR1 LGHDT and CDR2 YNNKEL (reference sequence). The CDR3, as DNA: TGTGCCAGCAGCCAATTACTAGCGGGAGAGGGGCAGTTCTTC. This translates into CASSQLLAGEGQFF.

This chain links TRBV7-2 with TRBJ2-5; D not resolved. Per the germline V gene, CDR1 is SGHTA and CDR2 is FQGNSA. There are 15 residues in the CDR3. V lost 1 base, J lost 2 bases, and 11 bases lay in between. The CDR3 protein is CASSLGPWGQETQYF. CDR3 in DNA: TGTGCCAGCAGCTTAGGTCCGTGGGGACAAGAGACCCAGTACTTC.

This chain joins TRBV20-1 and TRBJ2-1; 8 positions agree with TRBD1. The V segment lost 5 bases and the J segment 8 bases; nucleotides outside the gene matches: 11. This CDR3 contains 14 residues. Germline V gene data show CDR1 as DFQATT and CDR2 as SNEGSKA (reference sequence). The CDR3 DNA reads as TGCAGTGCTCCTATGGGACAGGTGAGAGATGAGCAGTTCTTC. Protein: CSAPMGQVRDEQFF.

The chain couples TRBV10-3 to TRBJ2-5, with D perhaps being TRBD1 or TRBD2 (6 bases each). This CDR3 region has 13 residues. Deletions cut 7 bases from V and 3 bases from J, with 12 bases between. In germline, CDR1 is ENHRY, CDR2 SYGVKD. The CDR3 DNA reads as TGTGCCATCAAGCCGGGGGACAAAGAGACCCAGTACTTC. Translation gives CAIKPGDKETQYF.

The chain recombines TRBV7-6 with TRBJ2-1, with D perhaps matching TRBD2 (7 bases). V lost 0 bases and J lost 4, with 13 bases in between. This CDR3 is 16 amino acids long. Per the germline V gene, CDR1 is SGHVS and CDR2 is FNYEAQ. CDR3 amino acids: CASSLARGRGYNEQFF. As DNA, the CDR3 is TGTGCCAGCAGCTTAGCGAGGGGGAGGGGGTACAATGAGCAGTTCTTC.

The chain carries TRBV5-1 and TRBJ2-7; D is uncertain. Between the trimmed V and J ends, which lost 2 bases and 3 bases, there was a span of 12 bases. The CDR3 runs 14 residues. Germline values: CDR1 SGHRS, CDR2 YFSETQ. For the CDR3, the DNA is TGCGCCAGCAGCTTTTCGGGCTTCAGCTACGAGCAGTACTTC. It specifies CASSFSGFSYEQYF. The full variable domain, its missing parts supplied by reference TRBV5-1 and TRBJ2-7, is KAGVTQTPRYLIKTRGQQVTLSCSPISGHRSVSWYQQTPGQGLQFLFEYFSETQRNKGNFPGRFSGRQFSNSRSEMNVSTLELGDSALYLCASSFSGFSYEQYFGPGTRLTVT.

This chain uses TRBV4-1 with TRBJ2-7; 9 bases are shared with TRBD1. The CDR3 contains 16 residues. Germline V gives CDR1 MGHRA, CDR2 YSYEKL. V lost 0 bases to trimming and J lost 6 bases; unmatched junction nucleotides: 9. The CDR3 reads CASSQDMGTGSSEQYF. DNA of the CDR3: TGCGCCAGCAGCCAAGATATGGGGACAGGGTCGTCCGAGCAGTACTTC.